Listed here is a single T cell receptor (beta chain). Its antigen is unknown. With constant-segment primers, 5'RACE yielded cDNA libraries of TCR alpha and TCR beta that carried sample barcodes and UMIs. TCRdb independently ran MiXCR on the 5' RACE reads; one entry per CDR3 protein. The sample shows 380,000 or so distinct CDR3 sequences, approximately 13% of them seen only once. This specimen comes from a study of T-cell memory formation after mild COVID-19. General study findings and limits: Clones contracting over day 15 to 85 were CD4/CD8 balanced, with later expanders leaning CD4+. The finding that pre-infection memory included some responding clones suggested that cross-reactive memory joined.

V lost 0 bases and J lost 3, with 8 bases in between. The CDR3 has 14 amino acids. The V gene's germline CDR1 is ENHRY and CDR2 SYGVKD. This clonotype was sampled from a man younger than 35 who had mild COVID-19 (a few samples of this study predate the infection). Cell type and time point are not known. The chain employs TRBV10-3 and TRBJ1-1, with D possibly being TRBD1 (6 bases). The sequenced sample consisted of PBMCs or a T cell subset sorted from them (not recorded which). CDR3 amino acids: CAISESGGYTEAFF. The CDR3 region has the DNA TGTGCCATCAGTGAGTCCGGGGGCTACACTGAAGCTTTCTTT.